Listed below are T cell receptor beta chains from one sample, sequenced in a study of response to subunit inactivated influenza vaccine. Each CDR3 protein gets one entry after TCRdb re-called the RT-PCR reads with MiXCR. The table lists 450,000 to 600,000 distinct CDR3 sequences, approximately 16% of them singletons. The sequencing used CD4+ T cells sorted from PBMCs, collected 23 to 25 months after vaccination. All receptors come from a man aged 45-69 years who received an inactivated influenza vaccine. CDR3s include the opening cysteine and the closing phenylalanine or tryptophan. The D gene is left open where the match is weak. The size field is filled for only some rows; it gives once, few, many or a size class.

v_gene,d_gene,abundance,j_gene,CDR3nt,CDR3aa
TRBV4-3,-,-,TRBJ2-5,TGCGCCAGCAGTCAAGAGCGACGCGAGACCCAGTACTTC,CASSQERRETQYF
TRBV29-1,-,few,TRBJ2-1,TGCAGCGTTGAAGACGGGTTATACAATGAGCAGTTCTTC,CSVEDGLYNEQFF
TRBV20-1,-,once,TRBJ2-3,TGCAGTGCTCAAAGCGGGACAGATACGCAGTATTTT,CSAQSGTDTQYF
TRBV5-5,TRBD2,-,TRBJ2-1,TGTGCCAGCAGACCAGTAGCGGGGGGTTCCTACAATGAGCAGTTCTTC,CASRPVAGGSYNEQFF
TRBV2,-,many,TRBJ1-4,TGTGCCAGCAGTGAGCGGGGAGCCGGGGGCGAAAAACTGTTTTTT,CASSERGAGGEKLFF
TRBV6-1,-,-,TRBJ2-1,TGTGCCAGCAGTGAAATGGCAGGGACGAGCTCCTACAATGAGCAGTTCTTC,CASSEMAGTSSYNEQFF
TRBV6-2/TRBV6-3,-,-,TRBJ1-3,TGTGCCAGCAGTTACTCGAGCCCCCAGACAGCCGGGTTATCTGGAAACACCATATATTTT,CASSYSSPQTAGLSGNTIYF
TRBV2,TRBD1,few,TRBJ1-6,TGTGCCAGCAGTGCCGGACAGGGGAGACCCCTCCACTTT,CASSAGQGRPLHF
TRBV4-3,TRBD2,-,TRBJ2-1,TGCGCCAGCAGCCAAGAAACTAGCGCCGGTGAGCAGTTCTTC,CASSQETSAGEQFF
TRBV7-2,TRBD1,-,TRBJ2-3,TGTGCCAGCAGCTGGGACAGGGGGAGCACAGATACGCAGTATTTT,CASSWDRGSTDTQYF
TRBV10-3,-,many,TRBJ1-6,TGTGCCATCACCCGAGAGGACAGTTTCAATTCACCCCTCCACTTT,CAITREDSFNSPLHF
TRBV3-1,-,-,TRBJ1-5,TGTGCCAGCAGCCGAGGAGGACCGAGCAATCAGCCCCAGCATTTT,CASSRGGPSNQPQHF
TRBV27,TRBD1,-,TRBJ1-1,TGTGCCAGCAGATCACAGGGGGTTGGCACTGAAGCTTTCTTT,CASRSQGVGTEAFF
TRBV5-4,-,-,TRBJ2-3,TGTGCCAGCAGCGCTTACACAGATACGCAGTATTTT,CASSAYTDTQYF